The 4 T cell receptor beta chains below all came from one sample that was sequenced in a study of blood T cell repertoires in COVID-19. The protocol was immunoSEQ multiplex PCR, while the TCRdb copy is restricted to in-frame clones and leaves out a portion. The sample shows 27,000 or so clones, 90% to 95% of them seen only once. The sample was peripheral blood. These receptor sequences come from a human donor with active COVID-19. The donor label of this sample is uncertain.

The chain joins TRBV6-5 to TRBJ2-7, with 7 nucleotides matching TRBD2. Germline V CDR1 and CDR2: MNHEY, SVGAGI. The CDR3 has 15 amino acids. V was clipped by 9 bases and J by 0 bases; unmatched bases: 11. CDR3 loop: CASTMGGKSSYEQYF. In DNA, the CDR3 is TGTGCCAGTACCATGGGGGGGAAGAGCTCCTACGAGCAGTACTTC.

The V call is TRBV7-2, the J call TRBJ1-1, with D possibly matching TRBD1 (5 bases). This CDR3 has 13 amino acids. V lost 4 bases, J lost 4 bases, and 10 bases lay in between. CDR1 is SGHTA, CDR2 FQGNSA, per germline. The CDR3 loop reads CASSWDGGTEAFF. The CDR3 DNA follows: TGTGCCAGCAGCTGGGACGGGGGCACTGAAGCTTTCTTT.

The V gene is TRBV19, the J gene TRBJ1-3; D is undetermined. Germline-derived CDR1 and CDR2 are LNHDA and SQIVND (reference sequence). Trimming left V 3 bases short and J 0 bases short, with 6 bases between. The CDR3 contains 14 residues. The CDR3 reads CASSMFSSGNTIYF. DNA of the CDR3: TGTGCCAGTAGTATGTTCAGCTCTGGAAACACCATATATTTT.

This rearrangement joins TRBV7-2 to TRBJ1-2, with a possible D match to TRBD1 (5 bases). The CDR3 has 11 amino acids. Germline V gene sequence: CDR1 SGHTA, CDR2 FQGNSA. Deletions cut 4 bases from V and 8 bases from J, with 8 bases between. The chain's CDR3 is CASSSHRGYTF. The CDR3, as DNA: TGTGCCAGCAGCTCCCACAGGGGCTACACCTTC.